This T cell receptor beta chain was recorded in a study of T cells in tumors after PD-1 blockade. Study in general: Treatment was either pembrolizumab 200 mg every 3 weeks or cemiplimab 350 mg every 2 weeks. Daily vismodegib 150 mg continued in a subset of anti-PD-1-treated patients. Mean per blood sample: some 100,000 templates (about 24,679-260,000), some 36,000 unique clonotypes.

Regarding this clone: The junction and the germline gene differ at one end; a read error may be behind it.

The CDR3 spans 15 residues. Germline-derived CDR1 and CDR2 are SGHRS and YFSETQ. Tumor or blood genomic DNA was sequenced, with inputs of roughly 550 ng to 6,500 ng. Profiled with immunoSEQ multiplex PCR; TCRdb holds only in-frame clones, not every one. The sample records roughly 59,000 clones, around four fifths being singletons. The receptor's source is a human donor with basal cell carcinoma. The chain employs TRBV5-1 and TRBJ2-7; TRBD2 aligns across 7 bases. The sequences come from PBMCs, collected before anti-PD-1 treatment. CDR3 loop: CASTLGGTRSYEQYF. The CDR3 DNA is TGCGCCAGCACCTTGGGGGGGACCCGCTCCTACGAGCAGTACTTC.